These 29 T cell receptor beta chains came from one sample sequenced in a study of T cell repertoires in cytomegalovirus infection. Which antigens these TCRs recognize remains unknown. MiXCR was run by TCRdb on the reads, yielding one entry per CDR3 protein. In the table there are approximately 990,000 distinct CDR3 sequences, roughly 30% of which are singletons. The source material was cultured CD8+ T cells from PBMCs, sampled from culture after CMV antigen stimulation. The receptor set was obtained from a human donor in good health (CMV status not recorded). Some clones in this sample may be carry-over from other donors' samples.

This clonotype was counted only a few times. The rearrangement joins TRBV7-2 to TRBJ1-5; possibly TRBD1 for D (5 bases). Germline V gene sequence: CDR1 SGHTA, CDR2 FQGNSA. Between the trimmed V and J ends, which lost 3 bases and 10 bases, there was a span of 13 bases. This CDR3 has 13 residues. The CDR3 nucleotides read TGTGCCAGCAGCTTGGTCAGGGAAAAACCCCAGCATTTT. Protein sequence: CASSLVREKPQHF.

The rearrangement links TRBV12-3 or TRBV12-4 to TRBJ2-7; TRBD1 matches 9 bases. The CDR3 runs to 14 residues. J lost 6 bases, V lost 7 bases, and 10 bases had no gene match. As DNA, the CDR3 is TGTGCCAGCAATCCGACAGGGGGGGGCTCCGAGCAGTACTTC. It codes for CASNPTGGGSEQYF.

CDR3: CASSPQTGQATEAFF. CDR3 coding DNA: TGTGCCAGCAGTCCCCAGACAGGGCAGGCGACTGAAGCTTTCTTT. The V gene is TRBV12-3 or TRBV12-4, the J gene TRBJ1-1; 7 nucleotides match TRBD1. Trimming took 5 bases from V and 5 from J; bases not matched to a gene: 11. This CDR3 region has 15 residues.

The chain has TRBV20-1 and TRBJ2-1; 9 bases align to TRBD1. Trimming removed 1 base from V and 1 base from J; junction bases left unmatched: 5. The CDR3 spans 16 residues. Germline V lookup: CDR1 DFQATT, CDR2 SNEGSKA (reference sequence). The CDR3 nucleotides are TGCAGTGCTAGAGGCCTCGACAGGGGGTCCTACAATGAGCAGTTCTTC. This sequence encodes CSARGLDRGSYNEQFF.

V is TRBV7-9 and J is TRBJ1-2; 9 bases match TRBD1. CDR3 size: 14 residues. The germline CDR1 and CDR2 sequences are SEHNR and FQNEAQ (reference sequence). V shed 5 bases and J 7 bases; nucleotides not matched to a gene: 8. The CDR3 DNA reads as TGTGCCAGCAGCGAAGGGACAGGGAGTACTGGCTACACCTTC. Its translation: CASSEGTGSTGYTF.

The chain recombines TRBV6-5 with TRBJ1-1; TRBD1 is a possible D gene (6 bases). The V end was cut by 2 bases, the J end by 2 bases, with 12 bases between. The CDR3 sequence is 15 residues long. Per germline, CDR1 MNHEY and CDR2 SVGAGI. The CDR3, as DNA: TGTGCCAGCAGTTACCCCAGGGGAGGTAACACTGAAGCTTTCTTT. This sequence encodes CASSYPRGGNTEAFF.

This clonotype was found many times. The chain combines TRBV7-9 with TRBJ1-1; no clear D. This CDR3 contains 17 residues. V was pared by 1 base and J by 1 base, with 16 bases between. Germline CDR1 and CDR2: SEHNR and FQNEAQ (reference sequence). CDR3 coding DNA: TGTGCCAGCAGCTTAGTGATATTGGCCAGGACGAACACTGAAGCTTTCTTT. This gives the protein CASSLVILARTNTEAFF.

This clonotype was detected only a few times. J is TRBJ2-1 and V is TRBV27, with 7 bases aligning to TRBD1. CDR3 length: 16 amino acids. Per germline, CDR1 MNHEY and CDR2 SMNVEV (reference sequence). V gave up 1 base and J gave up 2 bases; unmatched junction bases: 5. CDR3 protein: CASSLWQGTAYNEQFF. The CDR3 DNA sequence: TGTGCCAGCAGTTTATGGCAGGGGACAGCCTACAATGAGCAGTTCTTC.

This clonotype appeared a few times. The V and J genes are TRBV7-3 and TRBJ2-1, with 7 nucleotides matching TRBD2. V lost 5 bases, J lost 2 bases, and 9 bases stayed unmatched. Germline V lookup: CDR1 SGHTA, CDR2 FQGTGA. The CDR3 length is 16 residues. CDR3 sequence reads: CASSDPGGGAYNEQFF. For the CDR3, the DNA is TGTGCCAGCAGCGACCCTGGGGGGGGGGCCTACAATGAGCAGTTCTTC.

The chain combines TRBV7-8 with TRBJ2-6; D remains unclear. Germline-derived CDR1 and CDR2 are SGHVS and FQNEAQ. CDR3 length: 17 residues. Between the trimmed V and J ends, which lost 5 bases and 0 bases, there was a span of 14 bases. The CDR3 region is CASSPTRSGSGANVLTF. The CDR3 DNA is TGTGCCAGCAGCCCCACCCGGAGTGGCTCTGGGGCCAACGTCCTGACTTTC.

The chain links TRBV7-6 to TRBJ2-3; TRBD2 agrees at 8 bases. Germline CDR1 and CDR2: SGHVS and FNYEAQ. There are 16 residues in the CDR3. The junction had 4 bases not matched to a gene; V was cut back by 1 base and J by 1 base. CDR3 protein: CASSLGGSGGTDTQYF. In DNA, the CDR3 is TGTGCCAGCAGCTTAGGGGGTAGCGGGGGCACAGATACGCAGTATTTT.

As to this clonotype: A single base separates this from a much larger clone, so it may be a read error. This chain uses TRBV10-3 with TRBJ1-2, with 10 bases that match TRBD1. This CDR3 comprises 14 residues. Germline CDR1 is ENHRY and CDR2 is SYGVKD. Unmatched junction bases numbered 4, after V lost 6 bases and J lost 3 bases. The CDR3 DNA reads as TGTGCCATCAGCTGGACAGGGGGGGACTATGGCTACACCTTC. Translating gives CAISWTGGDYGYTF.

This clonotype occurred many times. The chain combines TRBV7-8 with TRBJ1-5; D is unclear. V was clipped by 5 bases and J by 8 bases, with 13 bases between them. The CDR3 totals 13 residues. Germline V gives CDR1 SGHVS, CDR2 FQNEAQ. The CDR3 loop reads CASSLGPPKPQHF. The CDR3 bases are TGTGCCAGCAGCCTAGGCCCCCCGAAGCCCCAGCATTTT.

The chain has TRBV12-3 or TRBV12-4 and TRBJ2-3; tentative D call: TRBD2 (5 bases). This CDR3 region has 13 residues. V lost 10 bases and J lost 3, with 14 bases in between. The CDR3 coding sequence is TGTGCCACTCCCGGACCGGGGACAGATACGCAGTATTTT. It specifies CATPGPGTDTQYF.

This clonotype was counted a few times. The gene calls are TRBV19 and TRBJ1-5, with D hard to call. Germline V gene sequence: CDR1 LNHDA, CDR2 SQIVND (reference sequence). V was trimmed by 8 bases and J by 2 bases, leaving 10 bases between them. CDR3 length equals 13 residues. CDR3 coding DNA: TGTGCCAGTGCGAATGGGGGCAATCAGCCCCAGCATTTT. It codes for CASANGGNQPQHF.

The CDR3 DNA follows: TGTGCCACCAGCAGAAACAGGGGGCTCAGGGAGACCCAGTACTTC. Its protein is CATSRNRGLRETQYF. J is TRBJ2-5 and V is TRBV15; 9 bases are a match to TRBD1. Germline lookup yields CDR1 LNHNV and CDR2 YYDKDF (reference sequence). This CDR3 is built from 15 residues. Losses at the gene ends were 2 bases for V and 5 bases for J; bases not matched to a gene: 6.

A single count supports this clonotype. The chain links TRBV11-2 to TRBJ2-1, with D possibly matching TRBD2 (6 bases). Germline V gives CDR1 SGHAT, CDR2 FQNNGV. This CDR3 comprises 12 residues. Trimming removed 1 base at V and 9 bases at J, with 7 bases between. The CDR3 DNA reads TGTGCCAGCAGCTTAGGGGAGGTTGAGCAGTTCTTC. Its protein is CASSLGEVEQFF.

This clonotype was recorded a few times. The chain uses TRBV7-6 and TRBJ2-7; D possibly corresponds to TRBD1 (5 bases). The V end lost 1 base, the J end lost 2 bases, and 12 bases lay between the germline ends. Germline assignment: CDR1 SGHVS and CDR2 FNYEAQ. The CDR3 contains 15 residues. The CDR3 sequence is CASSLVVDRPYEQYV. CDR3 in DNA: TGTGCCAGCAGCTTAGTGGTTGACAGACCCTACGAGCAGTACGTC.

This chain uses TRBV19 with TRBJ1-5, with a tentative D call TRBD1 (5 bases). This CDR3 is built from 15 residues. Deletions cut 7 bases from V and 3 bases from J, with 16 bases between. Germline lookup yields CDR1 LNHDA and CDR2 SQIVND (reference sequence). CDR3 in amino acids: CASMVTVRNNQPQHF. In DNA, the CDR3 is TGTGCCAGTATGGTGACAGTAAGAAACAATCAGCCCCAGCATTTT.

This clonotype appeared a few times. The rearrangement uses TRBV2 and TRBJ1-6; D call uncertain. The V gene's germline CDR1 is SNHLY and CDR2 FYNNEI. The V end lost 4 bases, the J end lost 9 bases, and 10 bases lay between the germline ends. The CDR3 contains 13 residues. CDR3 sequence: CASSGRPSSPLHF. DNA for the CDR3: TGTGCCAGCAGTGGGAGGCCCAGTTCACCCCTCCACTTT.

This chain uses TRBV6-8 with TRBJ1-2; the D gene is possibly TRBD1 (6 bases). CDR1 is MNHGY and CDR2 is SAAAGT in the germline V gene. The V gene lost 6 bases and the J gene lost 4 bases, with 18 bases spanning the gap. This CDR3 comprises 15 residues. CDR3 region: CASREQGMFGYGYTF. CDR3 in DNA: TGTGCCAGCAGGGAACAGGGCATGTTTGGCTATGGCTACACCTTC.

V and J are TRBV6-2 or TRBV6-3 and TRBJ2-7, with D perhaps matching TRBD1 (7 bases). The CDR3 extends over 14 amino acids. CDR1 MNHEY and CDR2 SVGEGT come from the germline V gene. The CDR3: CASGGTGDVYEQYV. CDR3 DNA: TGTGCTTCCGGGGGAACAGGGGACGTCTACGAGCAGTACGTC.

The CDR3 region has the DNA TGTGCCAGCACCTCCCGGGGGGGGGGGCACAGCGGGGTTGACTTCTACAATGAGCAGTTCTTC. Translating gives CASTSRGGGHSGVDFYNEQFF. The chain couples TRBV12-3 or TRBV12-4 to TRBJ2-1; 8 bases are shared with TRBD2. Trimming at V came to 7 bases and at J to 3 bases, leaving 26 bases not matched to a gene. The CDR3 is 21 residues long.

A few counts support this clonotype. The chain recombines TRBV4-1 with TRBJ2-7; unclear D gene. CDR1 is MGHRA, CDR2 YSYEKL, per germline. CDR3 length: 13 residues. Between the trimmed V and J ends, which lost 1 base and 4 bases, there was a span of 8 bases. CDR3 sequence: CASSQGMGYEQYF. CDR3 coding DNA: TGCGCCAGCAGCCAAGGGATGGGGTACGAGCAGTACTTC.

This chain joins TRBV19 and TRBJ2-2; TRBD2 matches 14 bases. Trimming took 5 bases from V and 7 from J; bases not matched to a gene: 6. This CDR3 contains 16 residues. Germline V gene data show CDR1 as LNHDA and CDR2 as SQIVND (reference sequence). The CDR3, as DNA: TGTGCCAGTAGTCAGGGACTAGCGGGGGAGGTCGGGGAGCTGTTTTTT. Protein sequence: CASSQGLAGEVGELFF.

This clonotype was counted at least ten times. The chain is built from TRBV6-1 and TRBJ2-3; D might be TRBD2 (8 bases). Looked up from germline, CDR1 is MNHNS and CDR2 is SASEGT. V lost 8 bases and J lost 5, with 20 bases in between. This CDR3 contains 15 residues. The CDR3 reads CASSSGGGFGDTQYF. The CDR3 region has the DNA TGTGCCAGCTCCTCGGGAGGGGGCTTCGGAGATACGCAGTATTTT.

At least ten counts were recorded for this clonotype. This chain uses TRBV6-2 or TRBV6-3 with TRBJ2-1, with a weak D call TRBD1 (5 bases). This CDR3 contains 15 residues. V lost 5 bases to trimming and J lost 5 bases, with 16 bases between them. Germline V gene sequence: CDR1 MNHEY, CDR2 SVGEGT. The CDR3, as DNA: TGTGCCAGCAGTCTACGGTGGGGCCGAGACAATGAGCAGTTCTTC. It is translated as CASSLRWGRDNEQFF.

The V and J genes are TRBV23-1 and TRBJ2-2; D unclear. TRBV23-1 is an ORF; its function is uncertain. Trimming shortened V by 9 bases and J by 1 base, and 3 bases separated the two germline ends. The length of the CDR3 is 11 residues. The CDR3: CARRNTGELFF. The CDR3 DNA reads TGCGCCAGGAGGAACACCGGGGAGCTGTTTTTT.

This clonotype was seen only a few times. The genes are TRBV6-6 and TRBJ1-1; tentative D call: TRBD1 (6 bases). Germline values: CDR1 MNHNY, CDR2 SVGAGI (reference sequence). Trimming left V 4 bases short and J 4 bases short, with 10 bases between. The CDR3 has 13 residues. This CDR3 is CASSSGQLTEAFF. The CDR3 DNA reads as TGTGCCAGCAGTTCCGGACAGCTCACTGAAGCTTTCTTT.